This T cell receptor beta chain was sequenced during a study of cytomegalovirus exposure and HLA in healthy donors (dated by TCRdb to about 2017). In terms of the full investigation: In an earlier analysis of approximately 500 of the donors, about 260 Gb of sequence data and 95 million to 130 million unique TCR beta sequences from roughly 200 million T cells were reported. About 280 gigabases of sequencing data and roughly 80 million unique TCR sequences made up an early release that covered 500 to 650 HLA-typed donors. The genetic ancestry cluster associated with self-reported Caucasian donors included around 76% of the 398 genotyped donors. The study was designed to test whether signatures of past pathogen exposure could be identified by cataloging public T cell receptors. Using immunosequencing, the study profiled T cell repertoires from fewer than 850 subjects and related those repertoires to cytomegalovirus serostatus. A separate validation cohort of about 110 different subjects was used in addition to the approximately 700-subject first cohort. High-throughput TCR immunosequencing, statistical association of individual TCRs with disease status, and machine learning were combined to predict cytomegalovirus infection status. A later analysis re-examined previously published TCR beta repertoires from around 670 donors and added high-resolution HLA genotyping to investigate patterns of TCR occurrence. Rather than drawing on any new phenotypic data, the later analysis identified candidate immune exposures from TCR beta sequences and the way those sequences occurred across donors. In an earlier analysis of around 540 of the donors, high-throughput TCR beta sequencing was used to judge whether each TCR beta V gene segment behaved as functional or pseudogenic. Donor age, sex, ethnicity and CMV serostatus were collected together with the repertoire data. In a later genetic analysis, genome-wide SNP genotypes for 398 of the 666 donors were used, and that subset was treated as a discovery cohort. Every discovery cohort repertoire had been produced on one sequencing platform. Both class I and class II loci were covered by HLA typing, at four-digit resolution. The number of typed donors differed by locus: 629-630 for A, B, C, DRB1 and DQB1; approximately 520 for DQA1; some 610 for DPA1; and some 430 for DPB1. Because of strong linkage in the cohort, five DR-DQ haplotypes were treated as single units for association and clustering. Among 300 to 500 genotyped donors of the cohort, an average of approximately 220,000 unique TCR beta nucleotide sequences was sequenced per donor, of which roughly 17% were non-productive. What the study reported, not specific to this receptor: A further reported finding was that TCR beta sequences accurately predicted the HLA-A and HLA-B alleles for most subjects in the first cohort. A few of the identified cytomegalovirus-associated TCR beta chains were confirmed in vitro to be specific for cytomegalovirus antigens. The study listed 150 to 200 TCR beta chains as associated with cytomegalovirus. According to a later analysis, parvovirus B19, influenza, CMV and Epstein-Barr virus appeared linked to several top co-occurrence clusters. In a later analysis, HLA-associated TCR beta chains showed more clonal expansion and lower generation probabilities than non-associated chains that were equally common. According to a later analysis, TCR association rates differed among HLA loci, with DRB1 alleles showing the most associated TCRs and HLA-C alleles showing the fewest. Compared with the roughly 720-donor mean, donors in an Asian-associated ancestry cluster had fewer N-insertions in productive TCRs, according to a later genetic analysis. In an earlier analysis of some 640 of the donors, most TCR beta V segments were observed in productive rearrangements about 90% or about 30% of the time, broadly matching IMGT annotations. The 87-base-pair reads could not distinguish some IMGT-functional V segments, including TRBV6-2 and TRBV6-3, so those segments were excluded. The only immune exposure information available for the cohort was CMV serostatus. Because counts were too low, roughly 16 rarely observed V segments, including chromosome 9 orphons, were excluded from the earlier analysis of fewer than 650 of the donors. V-gene and J-gene trimming of TCR beta chains was associated with a missense DCLRE1C variant in a later genetic analysis, and the association was replicated in an independent cohort. Linkage disequilibrium might explain the correlated functional status among segregating V segments, but an unknown experimental factor could not be ruled out. Strong co-occurrence of HLA alleles, especially DR and DQ, made assigning TCR associations to individual alleles difficult. A later analysis found that most CMV-associated TCR beta chains appeared HLA-restricted, with HLA associations seemingly driven largely by CMV exposure. A later analysis associated approximately 17,000 TCR beta sequences with specific HLA alleles at a false discovery rate of 0.05. Only TCR beta chains were sequenced in this cohort, and the absence of alpha or paired-chain data limited detectable features. While some public TCRs were present in many individuals, most TCR sequences turned up only very rarely across donors. Cytomegalovirus status was reported to be diagnosed by the classifier with high specificity and sensitivity in both the original and validation cohorts. Roughly uniform sequencing depth across donors was assumed in presence/absence analyses, although this assumption may not hold. Because some donors lacked HLA typing at each locus, the association tests relied only on the typed subset. A cluster of highly shared sequence variants was judged likely to be a technical artifact of the sequencing pipeline. It was suggested by the authors that the approach could potentially be generalized to other disease states and immunological phenotypes.

The cohort comprised some 680 healthy bone marrow donors. At the time of sampling, all cohort members were nominally healthy, though unrecorded immune exposures were likely present. Of the approximately 700 cohort members, approximately 300 had a positive CMV serostatus and about 400 had a negative one, while no CMV serostatus was recorded for the donor. Each donor provided a peripheral blood sample, and peripheral blood mononuclear cells were used for TCR beta sequencing. Genomic DNA extraction from the blood cell samples was performed with the Qiagen DNeasy Blood Extraction Kit. Remarks on this clone: The antigen it recognizes is unknown. The input lacks base qualities; no much larger clone sits a single base away.

Receptor libraries were prepared by the immunoSEQ multiplex PCR assay. The multiplex PCR relied on a mix of 60 forward primers for TCR Vbeta segments and 13 reverse primers for TCR Jbeta segments. A multiplex PCR assay on genomic DNA amplified the CDR3 region of rearranged TCR beta genes. Amplified TCR beta libraries were sequenced as 87-base-pair reads on the Illumina HiSeq System. The paper's processing steps were these. Across the 670 or so repertoires, a later analysis counted approximately 75 million unique TCR beta chains, around 11 million of which were shared by at least two donors. Raw reads were error-corrected and collapsed into unique sequences with a nearest-neighbor algorithm that merged closely related sequences to remove PCR and sequencing errors. Alignment of CDR3 sequences to IMGT reference sequences was used to assign V, D and J gene segments. For a sequence to be retained, a match of at least six nucleotides was required to both a V gene segment and a J gene segment. A rearrangement counted as productive if the CDR3 had no stop codons and remained in frame with V and J, and every other rearrangement counted as non-productive. CDR3 was defined by IMGT convention, running from the second conserved V-encoded cysteine to the conserved J-encoded phenylalanine. The earlier analysis of approximately 590 of the donors excluded any sequence lacking an unambiguous match to a single V gene segment. In an earlier analysis of several hundred of the donors, V segments were called functional above 56.7% productive rearrangements and were called segregating when the between-donor standard deviation exceeded 5%. To diagnose cytomegalovirus status from the catalog of TCR beta chain sequences, a statistical classification framework was built. In a later analysis, V and J genes were assigned by comparing TCR nucleotide sequences against IMGT/GENE-DB human TR gene sequences. The TCRdist pipeline was used in a later analysis to assign CDR3 sequences and most-parsimonious VDJ recombination scenarios. A later analysis defined each TCR beta chain by its CDR3 amino acid sequence plus V-gene family, and excluded reads lacking a unique V-gene family. To address suspected cross-contamination and a sequencing artifact, a later analysis removed over 500 highly shared, low-generation-probability nucleotide sequences. In a later analysis, a clonal expansion index was calculated for each public chain from normalized within-repertoire ranks of inferred template counts. In a later analysis, generation probabilities were computed using a VDJ recombination model fitted to out-of-frame rearrangements, and the results were checked against IGoR. In a later analysis, TCR-TCR, TCR-HLA and TCR-CMV co-occurrence was scored with hypergeometric tests, and a repertoire-size bias correction was applied to TCR pairs. To estimate false discovery rates, a later analysis permuted the HLA or CMV assignments 20 times. In a later analysis, co-occurring TCRs were grouped with DBSCAN, and TCRdist sequence similarity was added when clustering was performed within HLA-allele-positive subsets. Repertoires with fewer than 30,000 or more than 120,000 public chains, plus five repertoires with anomalous nucleotide sharing, were excluded from co-occurrence clustering. TCRdb took over this immuneACCESS table, retaining in-frame rearrangements with V and J assigned. Such tables are incomplete; in checked studies, under half of the missing clones stem from an unresolved V gene, and the remainder is unexplained. V and J calls and clone size are those listed in that table; D and trimming were worked out from the DNA. The sample records fewer than 150,000 clones, approximately 61% of which are singletons. The leading ten clones occupy 1.5% to 2% of the sample.

CDR1 and CDR2, per the germline V gene, are SNHLY and FYNNEI. Reading from cysteine to phenylalanine, the CDR3 counts 15 amino acids. Of the read, only the CDR3 DNA is kept; its 45 bases are in frame from base 1. V is pared back by 6 bases and J by 4 bases, with 16 bases lying between the germline termini. The sample taken for sequencing was PBMCs. The chain employs TRBV2 and TRBJ1-5; perhaps TRBD1 is the D gene, with 5 bases matching. The clonotype originates from a human donor in good health. The DNA sequence follows: TGTGCCAGCAGCCAAAGCCTAAGGGGTAATCAGCCCCAGCATTTT. This yields the protein CASSQSLRGNQPQHF.